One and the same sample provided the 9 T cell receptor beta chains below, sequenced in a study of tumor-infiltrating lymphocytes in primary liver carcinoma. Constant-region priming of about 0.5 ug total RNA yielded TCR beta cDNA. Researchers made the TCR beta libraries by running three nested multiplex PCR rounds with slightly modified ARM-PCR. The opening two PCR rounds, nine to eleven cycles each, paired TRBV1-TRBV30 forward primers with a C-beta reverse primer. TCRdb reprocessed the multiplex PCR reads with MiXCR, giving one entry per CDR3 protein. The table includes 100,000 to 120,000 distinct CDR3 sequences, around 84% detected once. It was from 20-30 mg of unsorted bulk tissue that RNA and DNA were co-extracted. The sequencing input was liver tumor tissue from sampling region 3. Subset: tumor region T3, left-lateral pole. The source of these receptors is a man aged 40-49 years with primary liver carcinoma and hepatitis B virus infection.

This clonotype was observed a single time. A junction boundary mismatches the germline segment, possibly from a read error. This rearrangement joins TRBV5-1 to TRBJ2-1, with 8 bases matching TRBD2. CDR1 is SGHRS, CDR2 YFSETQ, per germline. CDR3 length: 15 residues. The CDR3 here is CASSLGLAGNNVQFF. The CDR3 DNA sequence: TGCGCCAGCAGCTTAGGCCTAGCGGGTAACAATGTGCAGTTCTTC.

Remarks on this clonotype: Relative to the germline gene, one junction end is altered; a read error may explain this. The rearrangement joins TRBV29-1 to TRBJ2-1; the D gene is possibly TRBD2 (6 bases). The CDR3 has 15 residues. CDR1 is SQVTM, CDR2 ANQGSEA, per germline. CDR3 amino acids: CSVLRLVGLYNEKFF. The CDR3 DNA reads TGCAGCGTCCTTAGACTAGTGGGCCTATACAATGAGAAGTTCTTC.

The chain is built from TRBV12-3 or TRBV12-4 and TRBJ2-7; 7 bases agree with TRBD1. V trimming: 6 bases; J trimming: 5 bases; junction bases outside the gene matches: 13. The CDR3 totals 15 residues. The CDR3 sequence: CASRPGQDGCHEQYF. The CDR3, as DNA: TGTGCCAGCAGACCTGGACAGGACGGATGCCACGAGCAGTACTTC.

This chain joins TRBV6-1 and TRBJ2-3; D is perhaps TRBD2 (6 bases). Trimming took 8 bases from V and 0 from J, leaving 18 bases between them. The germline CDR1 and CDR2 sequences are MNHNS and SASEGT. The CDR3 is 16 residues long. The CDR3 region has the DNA TGTGCCAGCGTGGAACTAGCAGGAGTAAGCACAGATACGCAGTATTTT. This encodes CASVELAGVSTDTQYF.

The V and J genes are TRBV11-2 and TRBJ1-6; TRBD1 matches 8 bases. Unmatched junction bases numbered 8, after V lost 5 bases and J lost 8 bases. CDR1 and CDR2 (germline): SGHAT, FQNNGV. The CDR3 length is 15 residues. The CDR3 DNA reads TGTGCCAGCAGCCTCGAGGACAGGGCCCATTCACCCCTCCACTTT. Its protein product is CASSLEDRAHSPLHF.

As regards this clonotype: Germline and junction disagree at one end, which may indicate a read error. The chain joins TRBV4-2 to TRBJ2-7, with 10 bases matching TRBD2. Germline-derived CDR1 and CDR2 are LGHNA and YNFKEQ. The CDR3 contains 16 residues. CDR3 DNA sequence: TGTGCCAGCAGCCAAGATAGGACTAGCGGCTCCTACAAGCAATACTTC. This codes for CASSQDRTSGSYKQYF.

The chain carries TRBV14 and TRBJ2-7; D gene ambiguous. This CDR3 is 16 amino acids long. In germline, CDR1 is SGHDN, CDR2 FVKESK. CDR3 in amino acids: CASSQGSLSSSYEQYV. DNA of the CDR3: TGTGCAAGCAGCCAAGGTTCGCTGTCATCCTCCTACGAGCAGTACGTC.

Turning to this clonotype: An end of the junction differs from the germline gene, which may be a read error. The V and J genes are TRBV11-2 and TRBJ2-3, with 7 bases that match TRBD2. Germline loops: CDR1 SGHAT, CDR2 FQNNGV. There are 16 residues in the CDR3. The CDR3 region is CVSSRETGRVGDTLYF. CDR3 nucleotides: TGTGTCAGCAGCCGGGAAACTGGGAGGGTCGGCGATACGCTGTATTTT.

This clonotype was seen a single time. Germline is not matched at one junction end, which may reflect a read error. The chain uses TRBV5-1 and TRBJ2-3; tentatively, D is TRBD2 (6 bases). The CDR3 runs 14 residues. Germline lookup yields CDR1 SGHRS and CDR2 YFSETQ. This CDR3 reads CASSFTGRGDKQYF. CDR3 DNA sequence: TGCGCCAGCAGCTTCACCGGGAGAGGAGATAAGCAGTATTTT.